A selection of T cell receptor beta chains follows, all from one sample in a study of blood T cell repertoires in COVID-19. TCRdb's copy holds only in-frame clones and misses some; the assay was immunoSEQ multiplex PCR. The table lists about 160,000 clones, around 90% of them singletons. Sequencing used PBMCs or T cells enriched from blood (not recorded which). All receptors come from a woman aged 40 to 50 who had been exposed to COVID-19. Both conserved end residues are part of each CDR3. Fields, in order: V gene, clone size, D gene, J gene, CDR3 DNA, CDR3 protein. D genes are given only for firm matches. For some rows the clone size is stated as once, few or many, or as a class when expanded; others skip it.

>TRBV4-1|-|-|TRBJ2-2
TGCGCCAGCAGCCGCGAGTATAACACCGGGGAGCTGTTTTTT
CASSREYNTGELFF
>TRBV5-1|-|TRBD1|TRBJ2-1
TGCGCCAGCAGCCGAAGGACAGGAAGCAACAATGAGCAGTTCTTC
CASSRRTGSNNEQFF
>TRBV6-5|-|TRBD1|TRBJ1-2
TGTGCCAGCAGTCTCGACAGGGACCCCTATGGCTACACCTTC
CASSLDRDPYGYTF
>TRBV10-2|-|TRBD2|TRBJ2-7
TGCGCCAGCAGCGGCGGGAGGGCCTACGAGCAGTACTTC
CASSGGRAYEQYF
>TRBV6-4|-|-|TRBJ2-3
TGTGCCAGCAGTCAAGACCGAGGAGATACGCAGTATTTT
CASSQDRGDTQYF
>TRBV5-6|-|TRBD2|TRBJ2-7
TGTGCCAGCAGCTTGGAACTAGCGGACGAGCAGTACTTC
CASSLELADEQYF
>TRBV27|-|TRBD1|TRBJ1-2
TGTGCCAGCAGTTTGCGACAGGGGGCGCGAATTGACTATGGCTACACCTTC
CASSLRQGARIDYGYTF
>TRBV27|-|-|TRBJ2-3
TGTGCCAGCAGGGGGTTTAGGGGGCGGGACACAGATACGCAGTATTTT
CASRGFRGRDTDTQYF
>TRBV6-5|-|-|TRBJ2-3
TGTGCCAGCAGTTATTTACAGTCAGATACGCAGTATTTT
CASSYLQSDTQYF
>TRBV6-5|few|TRBD2|TRBJ2-2
TGTGCCAGCAGGGGACTAGCGGGCACCGGGGAGCTGTTTTTT
CASRGLAGTGELFF
>TRBV20-1|-|-|TRBJ1-2
TGCAGTGCTAGTCGGGGGGGAGAGAACTATGGCTACACCTTC
CSASRGGENYGYTF
>TRBV28|few|TRBD1|TRBJ1-5
TGTGCCAGCAGTTTAAGGACAGGGGGAAATCAGCCCCAGCATTTT
CASSLRTGGNQPQHF
>TRBV28|-|TRBD1|TRBJ2-3
TGTGCCAGCAGCCCCCAGCAGGGGGCGAAAGATACGCAGTATTTT
CASSPQQGAKDTQYF
>TRBV28|-|-|TRBJ1-3
TGTGCCAGCAGTTTGATCACGGGGGCTGGAAACACCATATATTTT
CASSLITGAGNTIYF
>TRBV9|-|-|TRBJ1-6
TGTGCCAGCAGCCTAAGCACAGGGAATTCACCCCTCCACTTT
CASSLSTGNSPLHF
>TRBV5-1|-|-|TRBJ1-1
TGCGCCAGCAGCACCCGACAGGTCAACACTGAAGCTTTCTTT
CASSTRQVNTEAFF
>TRBV5-1|-|TRBD1|TRBJ1-2
TGCGCCAGCAGCTGGGGACAGTCCTATGGCTACACCTTC
CASSWGQSYGYTF
>TRBV7-8|-|TRBD2|TRBJ2-7
TGTGCCAGCAGCTTGGGACTAGCGGGTATTTCCTACGAGCAGTACTTC
CASSLGLAGISYEQYF
>TRBV14|-|-|TRBJ2-1
TGTGCCAGCAGCCAAGATCCGGAGTATGAGCAGTTCTTC
CASSQDPEYEQFF
>TRBV5-8|-|-|TRBJ2-1
TGTGCCAGCAGCTTAGGGGGAGGGTCCTCCTACAATGAGCAGTTCTTC
CASSLGGGSSYNEQFF
>TRBV7-2|-|-|TRBJ2-7
TGTGCCAGCAGCGACCGGAGCTCCTACGAGCAGTACTTC
CASSDRSSYEQYF
>TRBV3-1/TRBV3-2|-|-|TRBJ1-5
TGTGCCAGCAGCCAAGGCGTACAGCCCCAGCATTTT
CASSQGVQPQHF
>TRBV6-5|-|-|TRBJ1-4
TGTGCCAGCGGACGACAGGCGGCAAATGAAAAACTGTTTTTT
CASGRQAANEKLFF
>TRBV2|-|TRBD1|TRBJ2-2
TGTGCCAGCAGTCTAACCCTACAGGGGACCGGGGAGCTGTTTTTT
CASSLTLQGTGELFF
>TRBV11-2|few|-|TRBJ1-1
TGTGCCAGCAGCGAAGCCCCTCTGGGGGGTAGAGTCACTGAAGCTTTCTTT
CASSEAPLGGRVTEAFF
>TRBV7-2|-|TRBD1|TRBJ2-2
TGTGCCAGCACCCGGGACAGGGGGACCGGGGAGCTGTTTTTT
CASTRDRGTGELFF
>TRBV5-6|-|TRBD1|TRBJ1-2
TGTGCCAGCAGCCTGGACAGGGGACGTTATGGCTACACCTTC
CASSLDRGRYGYTF
>TRBV19|-|-|TRBJ2-7
TGTGCCAGTAGTATCTCGGCACGGAGCTCCTACGAGCAGTACTTC
CASSISARSSYEQYF
>TRBV25-1|-|TRBD1|TRBJ1-1
TGTGCCAGCAGTGATCCCGGGACAGGGCAAACTGAAGCTTTCTTT
CASSDPGTGQTEAFF
>TRBV7-3|once|TRBD1|TRBJ1-2
TGTGCCAGCAGCCCGACAGGGGGCTATGGCTACACCTTC
CASSPTGGYGYTF
>TRBV6-5|-|-|TRBJ2-7
TGTGCCAGCAGTCCCGACAGATCCTACGAGCAGTACTTC
CASSPDRSYEQYF
>TRBV28|-|TRBD2|TRBJ2-3
TGTGCCAGCAGTTTATCCGGACTAGCGGGTACTGGTGCAGATACGCAGTATTTT
CASSLSGLAGTGADTQYF
>TRBV2|-|TRBD1|TRBJ1-6
TGTGCCAGCAGCGGTCGGACAGGGGGGAATTCACCCCTCCACTTT
CASSGRTGGNSPLHF
>TRBV5-1|-|-|TRBJ2-5
TGCGCCAGCAGCCCGGACTTGTACCAAGAGACCCAGTACTTC
CASSPDLYQETQYF
>TRBV4-1|-|-|TRBJ1-5
TGCGCCAGCAGCCAATATTTGAGGGCGGCTCAGCCCCAGCATTTT
CASSQYLRAAQPQHF
>TRBV19|few|-|TRBJ1-1
TGTGCCAGTAGACATAGGGAGAGCACTGAAGCTTTCTTT
CASRHRESTEAFF
>TRBV3-1/TRBV3-2|-|-|TRBJ2-1
TGTGCCAGCAGCCAAGGGCGGGGCAAAAATGAGCAGTTCTTC
CASSQGRGKNEQFF
>TRBV6-2/TRBV6-3|-|TRBD2|TRBJ2-1
TGTGCCAGCAGTCTCTCGGGGGGGCCGGGTGAGCAGTTCTTC
CASSLSGGPGEQFF
>TRBV4-3|-|TRBD1|TRBJ1-2
TGCGCCAGCAGCCAATGGGGACAGGGAGATGGCTACACCTTC
CASSQWGQGDGYTF
>TRBV5-4|-|TRBD1|TRBJ2-5
TGTGCCAGCAGCTTGGGGGGGACAGTGCCTCGGGAAGAGACCCAGTACTTC
CASSLGGTVPREETQYF
>TRBV6-5|-|TRBD1|TRBJ1-2
TGTGCCAGCAGCCACGGACAGGGGGCCGGCTATGGCTACACCTTC
CASSHGQGAGYGYTF
>TRBV2|-|-|TRBJ2-1
TGTGCCAGCAGTGAAGCCGACAGCAACAATGAGCAGTTCTTC
CASSEADSNNEQFF
>TRBV11-3|-|TRBD1|TRBJ1-2
TGTGCCAGCAGCTTAGGGTTACGGACAGGGGAGCAAAACTATGGCTACACCTTC
CASSLGLRTGEQNYGYTF
>TRBV4-1|-|TRBD2|TRBJ2-7
TGCGCCAGCAGCAATAGCGGGGGGGGGTACGAGCAGTACTTC
CASSNSGGGYEQYF
>TRBV2|-|TRBD1|TRBJ1-6
TGTGCCAGCAGTCCACGGACAGGGGATAATTCACCCCTCCACTTT
CASSPRTGDNSPLHF
>TRBV5-6|-|-|TRBJ2-1
TGTGCCAGCAGCCTAACCGGGGGAGAGCAGTTCTTC
CASSLTGGEQFF
>TRBV27|-|TRBD1|TRBJ1-2
TGTGCCAGCGGCAAACAGGGGTATGGCTACACCTTC
CASGKQGYGYTF
>TRBV10-1|-|TRBD1|TRBJ1-5
TGCGCCAGCAGAAATGGCCAGGGGGTGGTTGGCAATCAGCCCCAGCATTTT
CASRNGQGVVGNQPQHF
>TRBV27|-|TRBD1|TRBJ2-3
TGTGCCAGCAGCACTAGGGGGCTAGTGGGCACAGATACGCAGTATTTT
CASSTRGLVGTDTQYF
>TRBV5-4|-|TRBD1|TRBJ2-4
TGTGCCAGCAGCTCGGCCACCGACAGGGGGGTAGCCAAAAACATTCAGTACTTC
CASSSATDRGVAKNIQYF